The following is a T cell receptor beta chain sequence with its context. A few counts support this clonotype. Its cognate antigen has yet to be identified. No per-base quality is available; no much larger clone lies one base away. Including cysteine and phenylalanine, the CDR3 has 13 amino acids. This entry keeps only the CDR3 DNA: 39 bases, framed from base 1. In the germline V gene, CDR1 corresponds to SNHLY and CDR2 to FYNNEI. V sheds 6 bases and J sheds 7 bases, leaving 13 bases between their ends. The sample belongs to a study of T cell repertoires in cytomegalovirus infection (dated by TCRdb to about 2019). A note on the overall study: The HLA type of each donor mattered for the analysis, because public TCR beta signatures pointed to carriage of CMV infection along with the matching HLA type.

TCRdb records Illumina HiSeq 1500 as the sequencer. Through fastp at Q25 and MiXCR, TCRdb rebuilt clones from the public reads, retaining in-frame beta chains. Every entry covers one CDR3 protein and lists the most common genes and DNA from its rows. The sample table shows about 210,000 distinct CDR3 sequences, and approximately 6.7% are seen once. The ten top clones hold 5.5% to 6.5% of the sample. Broader findings and caveats from the paper: In both this cohort and an independent roughly 400-donor cohort, the cumulative frequency of public TCR beta family members distinguished carriers of CMV infection plus the relevant HLA type. The ex vivo response was dominated by HLA-C-restricted CMV-specific TCR beta clonotypes, which also provided the single most frequent clonotype in two of eight donors.

Rearrangement joined TRBV2 to TRBJ1-5; matching of 6 bases hints at TRBD1 as the D gene. The sequenced material came from PBMCs. The TCR comes from a human donor in good health (CMV status not recorded). Some clones in this sample may be carry-over from other donors' samples. The DNA sequence reads TGTGCCAGCAGGCAGGGGCAAGGACAGCCCCAGCATTTT. Its translation is CASRQGQGQPQHF.